This T cell receptor beta chain was obtained from a study of blood T cell repertoires in COVID-19. TCRdb's copy holds only in-frame clones and misses some; the assay was immunoSEQ multiplex PCR. There are some 220,000 clones in the sample; around 86% occur only once, and less than 6% lies in the top ten. The sample comprised peripheral blood. This clonotype was sampled from a woman in her seventies with COVID-19, enrolled during active disease.

CDR3 nucleotides: TGTGCCAGCAGCTTGCAGGGAGGGTCCTACGAGCAGTACTTC. Its translation: CASSLQGGSYEQYF. This chain joins TRBV5-6 and TRBJ2-7; 7 bases map to TRBD2. Looked up from germline, CDR1 is SGHDT and CDR2 is YYEEEE. The CDR3 has 14 amino acids. V lost 1 base, J lost 1 base, and 2 bases stayed unmatched.